This T cell receptor (beta chain) derives from a study of cytomegalovirus exposure and HLA in healthy donors. In germline, CDR1 is SQVTM, CDR2 ANQGSEA. This CDR3 is built from 15 residues. V was pared by 0 bases and J by 4 bases, with 7 bases of the junction left unmatched. PCR primers comprised 60 Vbeta and 13 Jbeta primers. The method was immunoSEQ multiplex PCR; TCRdb's version includes in-frame clones alone and lacks a portion of them. Of about 62,000 clones in the sample, approximately 81% were seen once. The chain carries TRBV29-1 and TRBJ1-2; 8 nucleotides align to TRBD1. The source material was PBMCs. The origin of this receptor is a woman aged 30 to 39 in good health and CMV-seronegative. CDR3 nucleotide sequence: TGCAGCGTTGAAGATGGACAGGGAAAAAGCTATGGCTACACCTTC. It specifies CSVEDGQGKSYGYTF.